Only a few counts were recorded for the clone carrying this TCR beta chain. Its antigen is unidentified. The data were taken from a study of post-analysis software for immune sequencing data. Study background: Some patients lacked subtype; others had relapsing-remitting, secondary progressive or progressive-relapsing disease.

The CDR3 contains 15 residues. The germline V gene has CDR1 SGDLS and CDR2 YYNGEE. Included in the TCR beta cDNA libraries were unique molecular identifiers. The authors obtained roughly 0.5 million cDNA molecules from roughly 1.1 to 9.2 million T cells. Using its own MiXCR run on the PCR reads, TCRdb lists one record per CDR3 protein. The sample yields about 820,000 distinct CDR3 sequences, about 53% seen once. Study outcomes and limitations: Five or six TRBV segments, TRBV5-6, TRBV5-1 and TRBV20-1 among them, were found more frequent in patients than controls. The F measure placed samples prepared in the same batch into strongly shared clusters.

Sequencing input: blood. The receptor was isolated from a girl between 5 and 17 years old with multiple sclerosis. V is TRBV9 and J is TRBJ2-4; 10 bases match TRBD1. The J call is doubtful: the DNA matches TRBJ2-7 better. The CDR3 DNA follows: TGTGCCAGCAGCGCCGGAGGACAGGGGGTAACCGAGCAGTACTTC. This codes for CASSAGGQGVTEQYF.